This entry lists 20 T cell receptor beta chains sequenced from one sample in a study of blood T cell repertoires in COVID-19. TCRdb's table, derived via immunoSEQ multiplex PCR, lists solely in-frame clones and lacks some. The sample has about 120,000 clones; approximately 90% are singletons. Sequencing was done on a sample of peripheral blood. Receptors originate from a man between 65 and 79 years old with active or convalescent COVID-19.

This CDR3 is CASISTGTGGANEQFF. DNA of the CDR3: TGTGCCAGTATTTCGACCGGGACAGGGGGAGCGAATGAGCAGTTCTTC. The rearrangement links TRBV19 to TRBJ2-1; TRBD1 aligns across 11 bases. With 7 bases clipped from V and 7 bases from J, the junction kept 12 bases outside the gene matches. The germline CDR1 and CDR2 sequences are LNHDA and SQIVND (reference sequence). The CDR3 is made up of 16 amino acids.

V gene TRBV28 combines with J gene TRBJ1-2; D uncertain. The length of the CDR3 is 13 residues. V was trimmed by 7 bases and J by 2 bases, leaving 11 bases between them. Per the germline V gene, CDR1 is MDHEN and CDR2 is SYDVKM. The CDR3 spells CASMAADNYGYTF. CDR3 in DNA: TGTGCCAGCATGGCGGCTGACAACTATGGCTACACCTTC.

This clone was recorded a few times. V and J are TRBV28 and TRBJ1-3; 8 bases line up with TRBD1. V lost 6 bases, J lost 3 bases, and 1 base stayed unmatched. CDR3 size: 13 residues. Germline V gene data show CDR1 as MDHEN and CDR2 as SYDVKM. This CDR3 reads CASRGQGGNTIYF. The CDR3 nucleotides read TGTGCCAGCAGAGGACAGGGTGGAAACACCATATATTTT.

The chain joins TRBV3-1 (or the pseudogene TRBV3-2) to TRBJ1-1; maybe TRBD1 (6 bases). The V end lost 1 base, the J end lost 5 bases, and 14 bases lay between the germline ends. This CDR3 comprises 15 residues. Germline values: CDR1 LGHDT, CDR2 YNNKEL (reference sequence). CDR3 bases: TGTGCCAGCAGCCAAGGTTGGGCAGGGGAAACTGAAGCTTTCTTT. It encodes CASSQGWAGETEAFF.

DNA of the CDR3: TGTGCCAGCAGCGTAGAAGGGACTAGCGGGAGGGCCTACAATGAGCAGTTCTTC. This encodes CASSVEGTSGRAYNEQFF. The chain joins TRBV9 to TRBJ2-1; 16 nucleotides line up with TRBD2. Germline V gives CDR1 SGDLS, CDR2 YYNGEE. The CDR3 is made up of 18 amino acids. V lost 0 bases to trimming and J lost 2 bases; unmatched junction nucleotides: 2.

This chain joins TRBV28 and TRBJ2-3; D unresolved. This CDR3 spans 14 amino acids. Germline lookup yields CDR1 MDHEN and CDR2 SYDVKM. Between the trimmed V and J ends, which lost 3 bases and 2 bases, there was a span of 9 bases. CDR3 DNA: TGTGCCAGCAGTTTTGGCGGCTTCACAGATACGCAGTATTTT. It codes for CASSFGGFTDTQYF.

The gene calls are TRBV5-6 and TRBJ2-7, with 8 positions matching TRBD1. CDR3 length: 17 amino acids. Germline loops: CDR1 SGHDT, CDR2 YYEEEE. The trim removed 4 bases at V and 1 base at J, leaving 13 bases unmatched. The CDR3 DNA is TGTGCCAGCAGCGTACGATACCGGGACAGGTCGTCCTACGAGCAGTACTTC. As protein: CASSVRYRDRSSYEQYF.

With regard to this clone: This same CDR3 is encoded by further DNA sequences in the sample. This chain links TRBV18 with TRBJ2-7; 9 nucleotides agree with TRBD1. Trimming removed 3 bases from V and 3 bases from J; junction bases left unmatched: 6. Germline V gene lookup returns CDR1 KGHSH and CDR2 LQKENI. This CDR3 spans 15 amino acids. The CDR3 DNA sequence: TGTGCCAGCTCACCCCCGGGACAGGGTAACTACGAGCAGTACTTC. It encodes CASSPPGQGNYEQYF.

The chain is built from TRBV4-1 and TRBJ1-5; 7 positions match TRBD1. The germline V gene encodes CDR1 MGHRA and CDR2 YSYEKL. The CDR3 runs 16 residues. V gave up 1 base and J gave up 3 bases; unmatched junction bases: 6. The CDR3 sequence is CASSQVAGGDNQPQHF. The CDR3, as DNA: TGCGCCAGCAGCCAAGTGGCAGGGGGTGACAATCAGCCCCAGCATTTT.

In the case of this clone: The identical CDR3 is also encoded by other nucleotide sequences in the sample. This rearrangement joins TRBV18 to TRBJ2-5; D remains unclear. Trimming took off 3 bases at V and 2 bases at J, with 4 bases between the two ends. CDR1 KGHSH and CDR2 LQKENI come from the germline V gene. The CDR3 extends over 12 amino acids. The CDR3 sequence: CASSPGQETQYF. CDR3 in DNA: TGTGCCAGCTCACCCGGTCAAGAGACCCAGTACTTC.

The CDR3 is CASSYEASGSSYEQYF. Written as DNA, the CDR3 is TGTGCCAGCAGTTACGAGGCTAGCGGGAGCTCCTACGAGCAGTACTTC. This rearrangement joins TRBV6-6 to TRBJ2-7; 10 bases agree with TRBD2. This CDR3 has 16 residues. Germline CDR1 MNHNY, CDR2 SVGAGI (reference sequence). Trimming at V came to 2 bases and at J to 0 bases, leaving 4 bases not matched to a gene.

The chain combines TRBV3-1 (or the pseudogene TRBV3-2) with TRBJ2-7; D is perhaps TRBD2 (5 bases). This CDR3 region has 12 residues. V dropped 5 bases and J dropped 4 bases, with 9 bases sitting between them. Germline V gene lookup returns CDR1 LGHDT and CDR2 YNNKEL (reference sequence). In nucleotides, the CDR3 is TGTGCCAGCAGCTGGACTGAATACGAGCAGTACTTC. Protein product: CASSWTEYEQYF.

This clone appeared once. The chain employs TRBV2 and TRBJ2-3, with TRBD1 matching over 8 bases. Per germline, CDR1 SNHLY and CDR2 FYNNEI. The junction had 4 bases not matched to a gene; V was cut back by 6 bases and J by 2 bases. This CDR3 is 14 amino acids long. CDR3 residues: CASSLQGATDTQYF. CDR3 DNA sequence: TGTGCCAGCAGCCTTCAGGGGGCCACAGATACGCAGTATTTT.

The chain carries TRBV3-1 (or the pseudogene TRBV3-2) and TRBJ2-7, with D tentatively TRBD2 (6 bases). The germline gives CDR1 LGHDT, CDR2 YNNKEL (reference sequence). There are 17 residues in the CDR3. V lost 4 bases to trimming and J lost 6 bases, with 25 bases between them. The CDR3 sequence: CASSLWDPTGVHGEQYF. As DNA, the CDR3 is TGTGCCAGCAGCCTTTGGGACCCCACGGGGGTTCATGGCGAGCAGTACTTC.

A single count supports this clone. V usage is TRBV6-5 and J usage is TRBJ2-2; D perhaps matches TRBD2 (5 bases). The germline V and J ends were trimmed by 8 bases and 5 bases, with 12 bases remaining between them. The V gene's germline CDR1 is MNHEY and CDR2 SVGAGI. The CDR3 runs to 13 residues. The CDR3, as DNA: TGTGCCAGCCCCCGGACTGGGACCGGGGAGCTGTTTTTT. Its protein is CASPRTGTGELFF.

V and J are TRBV28 and TRBJ1-2; D may be TRBD1 (6 bases). V lost 6 bases, J lost 6 bases, and 17 bases lay in between. The CDR3 runs to 14 residues. Germline V gene lookup returns CDR1 MDHEN and CDR2 SYDVKM. The CDR3 DNA reads TGTGCCAGCAGCCTCCTGAGACAGGCCGATGGCTACACCTTC. This translates into CASSLLRQADGYTF.

The chain joins TRBV5-4 to TRBJ2-7, with D uncertain. The CDR3 has 13 amino acids. In germline, CDR1 is SGHNT, CDR2 YYREEE (reference sequence). V was pared by 1 base and J by 0 bases, with 5 bases between. In nucleotides, the CDR3 is TGTGCCAGCAGCTTGAGGAGCTCCTACGAGCAGTACTTC. Its protein is CASSLRSSYEQYF.

The chain has TRBV20-1 and TRBJ2-1, with 13 bases fitting TRBD2. The CDR3 runs 16 residues. The ends lost 3 bases at V and 6 bases at J; junction bases unmatched: 8. In germline, CDR1 is DFQATT, CDR2 SNEGSKA (reference sequence). CDR3 sequence (DNA): TGCAGTGCTAGTACAACCGGGACTAGCGGGATCAATGAGCAGTTCTTC. Its protein is CSASTTGTSGINEQFF.

The gene calls are TRBV28 and TRBJ2-1; D uncertain. Germline V gives CDR1 MDHEN, CDR2 SYDVKM. The length of the CDR3 is 14 residues. V lost 2 bases, J lost 6 bases, and 11 bases lay in between. The CDR3 loop reads CASSLPVAGNEQFF. In DNA, the CDR3 is TGTGCCAGCAGTTTACCGGTTGCCGGCAATGAGCAGTTCTTC.

This chain links TRBV7-8 with TRBJ1-6; D is perhaps TRBD1 (6 bases). This CDR3 is built from 17 residues. Trimming cost V 0 bases and J 6 bases, with 15 bases left between them. CDR1 and CDR2 (germline): SGHVS, FQNEAQ. DNA for the CDR3: TGTGCCAGCAGCTTAGCTACGTTGACAGGCTTTAATTCACCCCTCCACTTT. Encoded protein: CASSLATLTGFNSPLHF. Full variable domain (missing parts from reference TRBV7-8 and TRBJ1-6): GAGVSQSPRYKVAKRGQDVALRCDPISGHVSLFWYQQALGQGPEFLTYFQNEAQLDKSGLPSDRFFAERPEGSVSTLKIQRTQQEDSAVYLCASSLATLTGFNSPLHFGNGTRLTVT.